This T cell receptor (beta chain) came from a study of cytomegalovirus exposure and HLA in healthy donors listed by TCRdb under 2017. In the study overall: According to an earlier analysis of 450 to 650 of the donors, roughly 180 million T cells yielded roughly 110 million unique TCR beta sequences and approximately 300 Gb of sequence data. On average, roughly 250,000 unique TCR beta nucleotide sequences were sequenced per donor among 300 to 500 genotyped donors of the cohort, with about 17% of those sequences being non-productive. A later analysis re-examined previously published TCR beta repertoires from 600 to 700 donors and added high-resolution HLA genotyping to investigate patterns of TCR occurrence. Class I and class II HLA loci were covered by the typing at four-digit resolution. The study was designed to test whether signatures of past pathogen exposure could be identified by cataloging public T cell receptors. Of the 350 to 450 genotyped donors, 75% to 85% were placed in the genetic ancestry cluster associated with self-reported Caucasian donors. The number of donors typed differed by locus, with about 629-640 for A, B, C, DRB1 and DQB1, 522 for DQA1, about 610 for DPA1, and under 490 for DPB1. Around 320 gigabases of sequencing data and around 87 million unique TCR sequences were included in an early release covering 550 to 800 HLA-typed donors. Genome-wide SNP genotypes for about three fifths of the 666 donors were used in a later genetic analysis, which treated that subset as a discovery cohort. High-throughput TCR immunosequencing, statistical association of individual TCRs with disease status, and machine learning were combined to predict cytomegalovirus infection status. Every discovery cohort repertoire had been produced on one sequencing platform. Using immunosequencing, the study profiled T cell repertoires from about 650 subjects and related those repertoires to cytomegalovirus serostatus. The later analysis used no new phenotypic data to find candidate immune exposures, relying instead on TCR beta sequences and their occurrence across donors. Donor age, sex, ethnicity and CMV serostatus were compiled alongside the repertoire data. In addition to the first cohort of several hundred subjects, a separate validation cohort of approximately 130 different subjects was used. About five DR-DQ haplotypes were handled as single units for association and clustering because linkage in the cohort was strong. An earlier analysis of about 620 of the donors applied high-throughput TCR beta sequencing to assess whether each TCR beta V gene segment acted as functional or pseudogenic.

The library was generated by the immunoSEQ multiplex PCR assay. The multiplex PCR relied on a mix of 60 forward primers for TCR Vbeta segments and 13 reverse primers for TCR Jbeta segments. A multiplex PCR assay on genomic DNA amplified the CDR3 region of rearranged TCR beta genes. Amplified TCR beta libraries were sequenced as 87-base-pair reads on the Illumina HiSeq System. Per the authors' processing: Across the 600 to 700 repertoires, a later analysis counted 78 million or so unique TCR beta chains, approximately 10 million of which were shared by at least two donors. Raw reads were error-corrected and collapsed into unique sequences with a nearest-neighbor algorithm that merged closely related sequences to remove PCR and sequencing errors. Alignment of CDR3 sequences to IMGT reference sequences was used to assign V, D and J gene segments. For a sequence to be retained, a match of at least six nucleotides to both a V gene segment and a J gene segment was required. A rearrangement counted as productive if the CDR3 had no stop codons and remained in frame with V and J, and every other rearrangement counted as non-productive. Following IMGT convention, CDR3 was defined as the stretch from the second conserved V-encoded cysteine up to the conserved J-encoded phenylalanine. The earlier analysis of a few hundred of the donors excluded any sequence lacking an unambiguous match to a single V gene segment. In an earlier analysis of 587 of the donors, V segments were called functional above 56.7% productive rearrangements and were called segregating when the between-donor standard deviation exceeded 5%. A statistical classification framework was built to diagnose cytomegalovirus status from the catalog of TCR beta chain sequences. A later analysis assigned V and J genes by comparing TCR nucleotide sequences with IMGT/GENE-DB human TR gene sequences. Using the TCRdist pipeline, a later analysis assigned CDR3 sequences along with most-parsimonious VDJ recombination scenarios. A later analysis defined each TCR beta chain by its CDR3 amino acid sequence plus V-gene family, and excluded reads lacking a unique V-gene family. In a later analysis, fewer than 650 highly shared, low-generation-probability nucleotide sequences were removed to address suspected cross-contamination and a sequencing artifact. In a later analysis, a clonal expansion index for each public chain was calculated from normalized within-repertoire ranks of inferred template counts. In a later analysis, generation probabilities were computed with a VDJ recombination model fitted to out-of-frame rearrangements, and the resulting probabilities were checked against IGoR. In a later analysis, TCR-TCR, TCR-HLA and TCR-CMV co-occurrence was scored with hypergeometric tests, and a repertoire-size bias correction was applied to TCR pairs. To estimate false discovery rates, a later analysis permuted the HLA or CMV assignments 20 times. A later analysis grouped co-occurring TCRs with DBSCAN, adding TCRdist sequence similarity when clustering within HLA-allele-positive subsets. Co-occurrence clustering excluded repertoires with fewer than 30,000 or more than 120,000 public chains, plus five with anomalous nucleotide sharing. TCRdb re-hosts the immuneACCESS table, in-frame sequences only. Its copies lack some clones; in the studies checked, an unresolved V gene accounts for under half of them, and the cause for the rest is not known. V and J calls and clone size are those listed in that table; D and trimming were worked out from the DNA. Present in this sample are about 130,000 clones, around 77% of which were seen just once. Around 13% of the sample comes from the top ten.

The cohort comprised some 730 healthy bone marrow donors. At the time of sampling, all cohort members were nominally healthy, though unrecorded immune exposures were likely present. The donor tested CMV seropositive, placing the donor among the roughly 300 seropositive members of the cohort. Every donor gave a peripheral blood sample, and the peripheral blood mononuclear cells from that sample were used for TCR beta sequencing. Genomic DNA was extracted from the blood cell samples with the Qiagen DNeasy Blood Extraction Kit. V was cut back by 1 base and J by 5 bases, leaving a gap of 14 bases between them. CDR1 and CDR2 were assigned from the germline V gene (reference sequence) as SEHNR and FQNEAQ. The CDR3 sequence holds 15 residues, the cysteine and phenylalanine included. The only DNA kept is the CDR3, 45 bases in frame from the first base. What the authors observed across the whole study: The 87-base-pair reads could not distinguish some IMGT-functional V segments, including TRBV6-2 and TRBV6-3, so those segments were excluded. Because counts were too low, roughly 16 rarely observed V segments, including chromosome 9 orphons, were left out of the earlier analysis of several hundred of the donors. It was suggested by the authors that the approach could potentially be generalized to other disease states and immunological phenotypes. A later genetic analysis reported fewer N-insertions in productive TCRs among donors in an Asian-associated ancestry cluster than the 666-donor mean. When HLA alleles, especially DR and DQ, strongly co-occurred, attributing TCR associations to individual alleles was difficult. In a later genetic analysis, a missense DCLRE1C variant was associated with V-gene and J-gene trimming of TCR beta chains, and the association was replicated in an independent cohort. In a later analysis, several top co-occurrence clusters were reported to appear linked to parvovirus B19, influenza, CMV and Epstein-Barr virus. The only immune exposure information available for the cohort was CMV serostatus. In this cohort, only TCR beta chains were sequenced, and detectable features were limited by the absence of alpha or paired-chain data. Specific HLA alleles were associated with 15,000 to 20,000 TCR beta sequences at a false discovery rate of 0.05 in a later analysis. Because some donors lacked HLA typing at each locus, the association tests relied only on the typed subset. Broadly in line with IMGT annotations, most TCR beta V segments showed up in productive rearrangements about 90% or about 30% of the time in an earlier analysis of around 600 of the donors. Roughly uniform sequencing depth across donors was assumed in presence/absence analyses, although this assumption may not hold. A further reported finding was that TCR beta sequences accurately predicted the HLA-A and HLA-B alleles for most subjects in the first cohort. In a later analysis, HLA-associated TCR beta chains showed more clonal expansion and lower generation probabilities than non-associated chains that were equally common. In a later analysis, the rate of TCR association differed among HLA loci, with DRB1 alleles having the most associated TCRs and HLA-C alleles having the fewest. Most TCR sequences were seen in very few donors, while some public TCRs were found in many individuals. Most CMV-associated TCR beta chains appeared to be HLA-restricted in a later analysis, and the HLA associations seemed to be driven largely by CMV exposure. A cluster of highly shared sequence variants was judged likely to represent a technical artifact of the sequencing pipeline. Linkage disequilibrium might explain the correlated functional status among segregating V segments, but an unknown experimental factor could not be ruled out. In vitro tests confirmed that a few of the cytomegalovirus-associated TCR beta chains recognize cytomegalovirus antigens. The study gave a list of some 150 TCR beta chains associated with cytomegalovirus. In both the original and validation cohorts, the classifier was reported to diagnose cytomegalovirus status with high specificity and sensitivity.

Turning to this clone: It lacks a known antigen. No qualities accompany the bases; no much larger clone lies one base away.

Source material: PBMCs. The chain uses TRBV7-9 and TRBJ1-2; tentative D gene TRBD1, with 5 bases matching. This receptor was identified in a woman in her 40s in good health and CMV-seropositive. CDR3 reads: CASSLGGGSKYGYTF. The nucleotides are TGTGCCAGCAGCTTAGGGGGGGGATCCAAATATGGCTACACCTTC.